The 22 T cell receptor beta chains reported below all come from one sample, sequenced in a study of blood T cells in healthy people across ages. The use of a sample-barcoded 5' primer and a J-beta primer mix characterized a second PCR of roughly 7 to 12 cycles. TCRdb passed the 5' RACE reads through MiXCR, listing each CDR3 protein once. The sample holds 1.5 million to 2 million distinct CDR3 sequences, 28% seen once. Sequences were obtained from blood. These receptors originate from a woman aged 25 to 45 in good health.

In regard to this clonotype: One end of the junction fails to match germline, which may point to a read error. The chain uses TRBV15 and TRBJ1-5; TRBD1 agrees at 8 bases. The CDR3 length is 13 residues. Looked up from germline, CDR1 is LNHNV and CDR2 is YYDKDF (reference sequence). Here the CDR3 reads CATRTGYDQPQNF. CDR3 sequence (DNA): TGTGCCACACGGACAGGGTATGACCAGCCCCAGAATTTT.

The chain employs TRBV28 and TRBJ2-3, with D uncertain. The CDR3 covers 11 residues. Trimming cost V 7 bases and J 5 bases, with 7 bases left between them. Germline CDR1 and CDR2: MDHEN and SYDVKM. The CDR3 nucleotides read TGTGCCAGCACCTGGAAAGATACGCAGTATTTT. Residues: CASTWKDTQYF. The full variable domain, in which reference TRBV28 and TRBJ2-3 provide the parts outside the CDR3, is DVKVTQSSRYLVKRTGEKVFLECVQDMDHENMFWYRQDPGLGLRLIYFSYDVKMKEKGDIPEGYSVSREKKERFSLILESASTNQTSMYLCASTWKDTQYFGPGTRLTVL.

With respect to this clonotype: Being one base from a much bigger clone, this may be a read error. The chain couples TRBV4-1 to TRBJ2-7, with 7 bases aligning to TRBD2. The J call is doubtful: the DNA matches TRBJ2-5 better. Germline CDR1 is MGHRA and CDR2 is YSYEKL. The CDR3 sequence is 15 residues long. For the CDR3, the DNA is TGCGCCAGCAGCCAAGACCGGACGGGGGGAAGGACCCAGTACTTC. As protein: CASSQDRTGGRTQYF.

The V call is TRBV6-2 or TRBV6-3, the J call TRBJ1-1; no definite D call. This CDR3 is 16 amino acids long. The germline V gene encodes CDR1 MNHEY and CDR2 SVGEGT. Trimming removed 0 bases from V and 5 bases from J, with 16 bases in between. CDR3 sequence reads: CASSYSTGGSGTEAFF. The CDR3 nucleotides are TGTGCCAGCAGTTACTCAACTGGCGGTTCGGGGACTGAAGCTTTCTTT.

The CDR3 loop reads CASSQDPWANEKLFF. The CDR3 DNA is TGTGCCAGCAGCCAAGACCCCTGGGCTAATGAAAAACTGTTTTTT. The chain is built from TRBV3-1 and TRBJ1-4, with D uncertain. Germline CDR1 reads LGHDT; CDR2 reads YNNKEL (reference sequence). Trimming cost V 0 bases and J 3 bases, with 8 bases left between them. The CDR3 consists of 15 residues.

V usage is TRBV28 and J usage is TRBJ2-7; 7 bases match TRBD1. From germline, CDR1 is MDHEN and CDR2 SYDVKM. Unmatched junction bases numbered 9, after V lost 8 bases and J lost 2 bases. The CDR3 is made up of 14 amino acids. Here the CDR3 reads CASRTGQAAYEQYF. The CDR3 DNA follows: TGTGCCAGCCGGACCGGACAGGCTGCCTACGAGCAGTACTTC.

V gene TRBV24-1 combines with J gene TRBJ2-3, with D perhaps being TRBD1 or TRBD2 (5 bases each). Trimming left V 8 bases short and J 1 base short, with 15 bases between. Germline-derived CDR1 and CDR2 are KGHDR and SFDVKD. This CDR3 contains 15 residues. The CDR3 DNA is TGTGCCACCACCGACTCACGGGGCGGCACAGATACGCAGTATTTT. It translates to CATTDSRGGTDTQYF.

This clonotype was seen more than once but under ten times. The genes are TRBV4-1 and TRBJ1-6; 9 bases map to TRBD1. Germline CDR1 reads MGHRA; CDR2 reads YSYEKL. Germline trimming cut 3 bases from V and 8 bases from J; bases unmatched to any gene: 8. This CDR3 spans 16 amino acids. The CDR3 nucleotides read TGCGCCAGCAGCCAGATGACCGGGACAGGGCATTCACCCCTCCACTTT. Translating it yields CASSQMTGTGHSPLHF.

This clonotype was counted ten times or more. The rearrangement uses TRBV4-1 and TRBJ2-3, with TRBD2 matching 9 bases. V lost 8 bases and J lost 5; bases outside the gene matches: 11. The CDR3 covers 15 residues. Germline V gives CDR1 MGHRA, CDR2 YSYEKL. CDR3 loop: CASQVPGLAGDTQYF. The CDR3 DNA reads TGCGCCAGCCAGGTACCGGGACTAGCAGGAGATACGCAGTATTTT.

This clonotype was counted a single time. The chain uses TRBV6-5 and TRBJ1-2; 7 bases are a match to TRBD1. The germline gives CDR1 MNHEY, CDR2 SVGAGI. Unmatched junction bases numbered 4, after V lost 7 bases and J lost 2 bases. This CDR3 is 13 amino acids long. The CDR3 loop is CASKKQGNYGYTF. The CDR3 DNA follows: TGTGCCAGCAAAAAACAGGGGAACTATGGCTACACCTTC.

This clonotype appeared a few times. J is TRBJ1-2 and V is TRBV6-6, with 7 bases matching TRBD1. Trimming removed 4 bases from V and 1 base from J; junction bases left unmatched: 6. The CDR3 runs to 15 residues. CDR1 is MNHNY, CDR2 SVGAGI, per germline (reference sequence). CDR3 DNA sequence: TGTGCCAGCAGTTCTCCGGGACAGCTTAACTATGGCTACACCTTC. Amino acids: CASSSPGQLNYGYTF.

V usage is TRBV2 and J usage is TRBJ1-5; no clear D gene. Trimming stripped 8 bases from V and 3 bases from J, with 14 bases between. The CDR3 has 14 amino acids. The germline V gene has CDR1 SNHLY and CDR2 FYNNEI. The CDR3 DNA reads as TGTGCCAGCCGGTCCGACCGGGTCAATCAGCCCCAGCATTTT. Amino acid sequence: CASRSDRVNQPQHF.

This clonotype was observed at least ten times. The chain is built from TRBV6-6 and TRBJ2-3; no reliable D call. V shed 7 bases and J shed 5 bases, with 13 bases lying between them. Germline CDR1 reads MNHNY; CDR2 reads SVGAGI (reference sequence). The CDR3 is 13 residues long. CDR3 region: CASMLRAGDTQYF. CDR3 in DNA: TGTGCCAGCATGCTAAGGGCTGGAGATACGCAGTATTTT.

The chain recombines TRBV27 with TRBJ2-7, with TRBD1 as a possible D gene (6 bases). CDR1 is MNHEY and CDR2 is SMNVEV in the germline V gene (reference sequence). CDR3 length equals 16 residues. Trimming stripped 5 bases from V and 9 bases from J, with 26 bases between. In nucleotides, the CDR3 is TGTGCCAGCAGTGGTGACAGGTTGCTTAGATCCCACGGGCAGTACTTC. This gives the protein CASSGDRLLRSHGQYF.

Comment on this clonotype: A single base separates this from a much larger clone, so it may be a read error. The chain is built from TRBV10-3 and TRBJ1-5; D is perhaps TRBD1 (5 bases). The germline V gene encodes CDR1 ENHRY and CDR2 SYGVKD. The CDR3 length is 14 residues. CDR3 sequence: CTSAGWGSNQPQHF. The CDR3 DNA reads TGTACCTCTGCGGGGTGGGGGAGCAATCAGCCCCAGCATTTT.

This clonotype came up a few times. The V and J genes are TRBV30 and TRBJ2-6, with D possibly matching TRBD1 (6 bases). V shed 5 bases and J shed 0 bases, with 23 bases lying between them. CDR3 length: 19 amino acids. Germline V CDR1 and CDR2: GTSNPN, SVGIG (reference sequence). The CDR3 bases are TGTGCCTGGGGCGGCCCTTTGGGGGCGTTGACCTCTGGGGCCAACGTCCTGACTTTC. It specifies CAWGGPLGALTSGANVLTF.

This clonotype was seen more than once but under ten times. The CDR3 loop reads CASGGTGYDEQYF. The DNA for the CDR3 is TGTGCCAGCGGGGGGACAGGGTACGACGAGCAGTACTTC. The genes are TRBV27 and TRBJ2-4; 9 positions match TRBD1. The J call is doubtful: the DNA matches TRBJ2-7 better. The CDR3 length is 13 residues. Germline assignment: CDR1 MNHEY and CDR2 SMNVEV (reference sequence).

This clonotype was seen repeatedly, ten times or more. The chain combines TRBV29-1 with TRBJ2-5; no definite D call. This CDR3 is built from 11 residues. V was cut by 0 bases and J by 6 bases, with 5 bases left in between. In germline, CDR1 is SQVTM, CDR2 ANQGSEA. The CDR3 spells CSVEDLKTQYF. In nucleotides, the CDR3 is TGCAGCGTTGAAGATCTGAAGACCCAGTACTTC.

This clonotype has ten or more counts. CDR3: CASRRDRGLGEQYF. For the CDR3, the DNA is TGTGCCAGCAGACGGGACAGGGGGCTAGGTGAGCAGTACTTC. V gene TRBV6-1 combines with J gene TRBJ2-7; 12 bases map to TRBD1. This CDR3 spans 14 amino acids. The germline gives CDR1 MNHNS, CDR2 SASEGT. V trimming: 6 bases; J trimming: 7 bases; junction bases outside the gene matches: 7.

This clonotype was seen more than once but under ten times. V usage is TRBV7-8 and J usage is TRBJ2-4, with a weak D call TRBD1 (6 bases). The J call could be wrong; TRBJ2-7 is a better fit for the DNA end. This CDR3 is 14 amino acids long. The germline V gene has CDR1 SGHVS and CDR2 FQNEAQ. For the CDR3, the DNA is TGTGCCAGCAGCCGGAGAGCCCAGGGGAACGAGCAGTACTTC. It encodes CASSRRAQGNEQYF.

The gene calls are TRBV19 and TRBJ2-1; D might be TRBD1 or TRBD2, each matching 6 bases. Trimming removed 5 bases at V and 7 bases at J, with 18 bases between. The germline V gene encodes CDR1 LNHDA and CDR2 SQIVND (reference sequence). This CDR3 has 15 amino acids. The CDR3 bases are TGTGCCAGTAGTCCTCTCCCGGGGGCTCGAAATGAGCAGTTCTTC. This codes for CASSPLPGARNEQFF. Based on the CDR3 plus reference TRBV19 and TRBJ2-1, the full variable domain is DGGITQSPKYLFRKEGQNVTLSCEQNLNHDAMYWYRQDPGQGLRLIYYSQIVNDFQKGDIAEGYSVSREKKESFPLTVTSAQKNPTAFYLCASSPLPGARNEQFFGPGTRLTVL.

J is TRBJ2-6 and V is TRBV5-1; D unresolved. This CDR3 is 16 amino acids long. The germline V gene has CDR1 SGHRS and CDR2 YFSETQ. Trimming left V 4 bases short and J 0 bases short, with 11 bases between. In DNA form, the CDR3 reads TGCGCCAGCAGCAACACAGTCAACTCTGGGGCCAACGTCCTGACTTTC. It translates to CASSNTVNSGANVLTF.